The sequence of this TCR beta chain was determined in a study of blood T cell repertoires in COVID-19. Study-wide context: Samples came from the United States, Italy and Spain, spanning acute and convalescent COVID-19.

Per the germline V gene, CDR1 is MDHEN and CDR2 is SYDVKM. V was shortened by 8 bases and J by 1 base, with 18 bases between the two germline ends. The CDR3 length is 16 residues. TCRdb's table, derived via immunoSEQ multiplex PCR, lists solely in-frame clones and lacks some. The sample holds around 50,000 clones, just under 90% seen once. This receptor was taken from a woman aged 60-75 years with COVID-19, enrolled during active disease. Sequenced sample: peripheral blood. The J gene is TRBJ1-5, the V gene TRBV28; D uncertain. The CDR3 region is CASVSLGRESNQPQHF. The CDR3 region has the DNA TGTGCCAGCGTAAGTCTTGGGCGGGAAAGCAATCAGCCCCAGCATTTT.